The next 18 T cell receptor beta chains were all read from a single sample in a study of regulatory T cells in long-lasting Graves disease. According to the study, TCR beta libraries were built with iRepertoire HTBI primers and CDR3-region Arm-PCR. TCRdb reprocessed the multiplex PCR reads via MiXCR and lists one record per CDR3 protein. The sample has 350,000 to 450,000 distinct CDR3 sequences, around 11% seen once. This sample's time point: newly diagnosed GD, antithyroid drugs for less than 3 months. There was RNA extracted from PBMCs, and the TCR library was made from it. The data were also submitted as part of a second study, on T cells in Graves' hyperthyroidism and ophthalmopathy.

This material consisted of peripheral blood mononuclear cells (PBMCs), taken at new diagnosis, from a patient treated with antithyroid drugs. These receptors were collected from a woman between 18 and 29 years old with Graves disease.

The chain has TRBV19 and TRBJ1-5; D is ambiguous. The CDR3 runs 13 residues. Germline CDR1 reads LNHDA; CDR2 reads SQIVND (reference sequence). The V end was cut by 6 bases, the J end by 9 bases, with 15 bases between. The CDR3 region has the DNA TGTGCCAGTAGGGACCCTGTCTATGGGCCCCAGCATTTT. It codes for CASRDPVYGPQHF.

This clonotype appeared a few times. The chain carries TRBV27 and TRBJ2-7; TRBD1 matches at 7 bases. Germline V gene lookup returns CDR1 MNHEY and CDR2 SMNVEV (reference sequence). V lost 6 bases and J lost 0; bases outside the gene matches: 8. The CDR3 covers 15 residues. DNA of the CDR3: TGTGCCAGCAGCGATCTACAGGGGTACTCCTACGAGCAGTACTTC. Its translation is CASSDLQGYSYEQYF.

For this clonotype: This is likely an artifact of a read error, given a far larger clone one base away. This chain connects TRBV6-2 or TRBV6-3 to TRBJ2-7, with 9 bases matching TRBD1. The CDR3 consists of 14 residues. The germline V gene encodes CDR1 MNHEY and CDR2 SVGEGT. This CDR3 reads CASSYQDRGDERYF. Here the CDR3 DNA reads TGTGCCAGCAGTTACCAGGACAGGGGAGACGAGCGGTACTTC.

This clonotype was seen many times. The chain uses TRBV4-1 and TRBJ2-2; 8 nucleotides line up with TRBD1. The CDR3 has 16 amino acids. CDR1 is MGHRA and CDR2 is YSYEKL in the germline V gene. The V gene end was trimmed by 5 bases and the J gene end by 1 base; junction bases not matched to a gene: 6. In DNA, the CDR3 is TGCGCCAGCAGCTACGCAGGGGGCGAGAACACCGGGGAGCTGTTTTTT. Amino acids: CASSYAGGENTGELFF.

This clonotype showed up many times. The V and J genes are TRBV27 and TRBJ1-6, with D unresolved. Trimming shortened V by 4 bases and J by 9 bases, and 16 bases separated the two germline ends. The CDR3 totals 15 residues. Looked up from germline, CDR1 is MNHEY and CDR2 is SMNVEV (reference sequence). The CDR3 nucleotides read TGTGCCAGCAGTTCTCCCCTACTTCGGGGTTCACCCCTCCACTTT. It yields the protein CASSSPLLRGSPLHF.

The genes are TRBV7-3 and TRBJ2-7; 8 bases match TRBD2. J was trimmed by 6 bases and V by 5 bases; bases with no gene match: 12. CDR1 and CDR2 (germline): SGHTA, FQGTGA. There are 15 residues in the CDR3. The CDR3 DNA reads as TGTGCCAGCAGCCCCGGCGGGGGGCCTAACGGCGAGCAGTACTTC. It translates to CASSPGGGPNGEQYF.

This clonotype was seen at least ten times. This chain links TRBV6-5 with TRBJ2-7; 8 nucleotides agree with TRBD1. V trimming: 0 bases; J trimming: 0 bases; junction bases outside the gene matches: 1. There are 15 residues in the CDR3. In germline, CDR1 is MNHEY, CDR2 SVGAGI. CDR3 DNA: TGTGCCAGCAGTTACTCAGGACAGGGCTCCTACGAGCAGTACTTC. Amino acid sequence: CASSYSGQGSYEQYF.

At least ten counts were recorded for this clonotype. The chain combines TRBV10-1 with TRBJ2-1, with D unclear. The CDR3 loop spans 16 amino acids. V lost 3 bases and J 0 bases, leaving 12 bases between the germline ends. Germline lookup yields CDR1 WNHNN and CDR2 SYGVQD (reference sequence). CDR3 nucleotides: TGCGCCAGCAGTGATTACCCACACCGCTCCTACAATGAGCAGTTCTTC. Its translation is CASSDYPHRSYNEQFF.

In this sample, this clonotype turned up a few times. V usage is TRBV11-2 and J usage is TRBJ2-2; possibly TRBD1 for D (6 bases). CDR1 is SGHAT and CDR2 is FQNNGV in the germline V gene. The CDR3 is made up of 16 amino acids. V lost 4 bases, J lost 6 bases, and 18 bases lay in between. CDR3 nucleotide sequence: TGTGCCAGCAGCTCAATCCGGACAGTTCTGGCCGGGGAGCTGTTTTTT. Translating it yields CASSSIRTVLAGELFF. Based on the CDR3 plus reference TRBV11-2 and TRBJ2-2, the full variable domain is EAGVAQSPRYKIIEKRQSVAFWCNPISGHATLYWYQQILGQGPKLLIQFQNNGVVDDSQLPKDRFSAERLKGVDSTLKIQPAKLEDSAVYLCASSSIRTVLAGELFFGEGSRLTVL.

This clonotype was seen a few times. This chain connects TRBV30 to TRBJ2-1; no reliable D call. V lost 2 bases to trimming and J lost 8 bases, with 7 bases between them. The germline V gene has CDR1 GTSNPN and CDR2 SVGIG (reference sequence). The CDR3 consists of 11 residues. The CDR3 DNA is TGTGCCTGGAGTTTTAGTCATGAGCAGTTCTTC. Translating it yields CAWSFSHEQFF.

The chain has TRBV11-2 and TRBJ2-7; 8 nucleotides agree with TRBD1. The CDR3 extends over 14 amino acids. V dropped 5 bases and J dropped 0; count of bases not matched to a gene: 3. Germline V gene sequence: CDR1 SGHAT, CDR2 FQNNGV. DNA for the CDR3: TGTGCCAGCAGCAGGACAGGGTTCTCCTACGAGCAGTACTTC. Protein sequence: CASSRTGFSYEQYF.

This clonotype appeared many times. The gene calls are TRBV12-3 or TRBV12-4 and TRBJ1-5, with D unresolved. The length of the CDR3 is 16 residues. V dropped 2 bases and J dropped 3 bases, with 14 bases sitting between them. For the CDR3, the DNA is TGTGCCAGCAGTTTACGCCGGGCACGGGACAATCAGCCCCAGCATTTT. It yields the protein CASSLRRARDNQPQHF.

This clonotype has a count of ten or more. CDR3 in DNA: TGTGCCAGCAGTTACTCTGGGGGGATCAGAGAAAAACTGTTTTTT. Translating gives CASSYSGGIREKLFF. V usage is TRBV6-5 and J usage is TRBJ1-4; tentative D call: TRBD1 (5 bases). V lost 0 bases, J lost 8 bases, and 13 bases lay in between. In germline, CDR1 is MNHEY, CDR2 SVGAGI. This CDR3 spans 15 amino acids.

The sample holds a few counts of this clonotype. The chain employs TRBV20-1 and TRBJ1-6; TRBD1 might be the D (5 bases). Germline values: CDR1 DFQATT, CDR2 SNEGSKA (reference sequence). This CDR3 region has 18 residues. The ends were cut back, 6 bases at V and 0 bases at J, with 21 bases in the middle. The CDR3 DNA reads TGCAGTGCCACTACATCGTTCTCCGGGGCCTCCTATAATTCACCCCTCCACTTT. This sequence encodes CSATTSFSGASYNSPLHF.

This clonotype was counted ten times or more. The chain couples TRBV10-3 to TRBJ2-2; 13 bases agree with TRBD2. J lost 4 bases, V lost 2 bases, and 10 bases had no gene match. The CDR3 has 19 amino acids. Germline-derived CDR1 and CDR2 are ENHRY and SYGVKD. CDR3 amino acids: CAISERGLAGEGGTGELFF. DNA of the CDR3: TGTGCCATCAGTGAGCGTGGACTAGCGGGAGAGGGAGGCACCGGGGAGCTGTTTTTT.

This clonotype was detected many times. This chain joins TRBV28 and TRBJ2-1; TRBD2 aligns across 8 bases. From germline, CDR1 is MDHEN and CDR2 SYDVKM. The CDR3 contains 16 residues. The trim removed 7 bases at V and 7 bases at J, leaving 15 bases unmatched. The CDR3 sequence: CASNTAGGLGVNEQFF. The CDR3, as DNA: TGTGCCAGCAATACCGCCGGGGGACTAGGTGTTAATGAGCAGTTCTTC. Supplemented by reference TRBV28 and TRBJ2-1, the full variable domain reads DVKVTQSSRYLVKRTGEKVFLECVQDMDHENMFWYRQDPGLGLRLIYFSYDVKMKEKGDIPEGYSVSREKKERFSLILESASTNQTSMYLCASNTAGGLGVNEQFFGPGTRLTVL.

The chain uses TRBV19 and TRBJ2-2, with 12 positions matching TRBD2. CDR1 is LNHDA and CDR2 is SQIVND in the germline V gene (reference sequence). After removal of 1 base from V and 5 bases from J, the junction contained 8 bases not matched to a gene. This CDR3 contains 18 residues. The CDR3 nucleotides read TGTGCCAGTAGTATAGGGCTAGCGGGAGGGCCTCGGACCGGGGAGCTGTTTTTT. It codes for CASSIGLAGGPRTGELFF.

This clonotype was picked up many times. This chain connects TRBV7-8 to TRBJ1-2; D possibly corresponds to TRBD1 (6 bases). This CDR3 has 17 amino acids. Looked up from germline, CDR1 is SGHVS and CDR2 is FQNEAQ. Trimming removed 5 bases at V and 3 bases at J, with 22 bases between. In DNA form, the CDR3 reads TGTGCCAGCAGCACTAGACAAGGGACACCCATGGACTATGGCTACACCTTC. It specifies CASSTRQGTPMDYGYTF.